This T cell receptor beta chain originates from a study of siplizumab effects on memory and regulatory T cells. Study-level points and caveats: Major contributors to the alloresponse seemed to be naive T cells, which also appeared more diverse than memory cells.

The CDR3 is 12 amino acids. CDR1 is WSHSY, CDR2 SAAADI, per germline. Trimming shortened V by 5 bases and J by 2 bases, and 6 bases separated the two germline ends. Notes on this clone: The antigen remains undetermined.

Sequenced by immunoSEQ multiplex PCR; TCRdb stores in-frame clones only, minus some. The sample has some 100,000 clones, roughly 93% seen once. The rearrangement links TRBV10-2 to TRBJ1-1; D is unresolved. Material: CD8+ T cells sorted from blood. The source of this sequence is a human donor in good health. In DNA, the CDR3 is TGCGCCAGCAGTCCCACAAACACTGAAGCTTTCTTT. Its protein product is CASSPTNTEAFF.